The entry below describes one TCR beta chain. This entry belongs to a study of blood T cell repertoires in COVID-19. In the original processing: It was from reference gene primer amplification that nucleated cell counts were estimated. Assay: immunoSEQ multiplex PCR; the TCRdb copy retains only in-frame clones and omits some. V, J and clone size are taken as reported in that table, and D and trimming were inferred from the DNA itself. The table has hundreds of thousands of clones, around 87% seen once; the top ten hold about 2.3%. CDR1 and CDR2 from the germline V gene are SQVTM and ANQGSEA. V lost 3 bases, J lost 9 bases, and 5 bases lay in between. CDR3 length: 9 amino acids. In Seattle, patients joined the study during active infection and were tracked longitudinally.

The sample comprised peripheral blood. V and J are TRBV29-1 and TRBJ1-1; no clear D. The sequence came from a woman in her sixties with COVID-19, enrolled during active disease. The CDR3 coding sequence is TGCAGCGTTGACAAGCAAGCTTTCTTT. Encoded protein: CSVDKQAFF.